These T cell receptor beta chains were read from a single sample in a study of T-cell reconstitution after alpha-beta-depleted transplantation in children. Each CDR3 protein is one row after TCRdb ran MiXCR on the PCR reads. The data show around 960,000 distinct CDR3 sequences, 25% to 30% seen once. Sequenced material: PBMCs, mostly from graft donor cells, taken 360 days after TCRalphabeta/CD19-depleted stem cell transplant. The receptors shown here come from a boy in the first two years of life who had a stem cell transplant for SCID, so the T cells may come from the graft donor. The CDR3 runs from the conserved cysteine through the conserved F or W. The order of the fields is CDR3 DNA, CDR3 protein, clone size, V gene, J gene, D gene. D genes are given only for firm matches. Size is stated for part of the rows, as once, few or many counts, or as a class when the clone is expanded.

CDR3 DNA: TGTGCCAGCAGCCCCCTCGGGGCTACCGGGGCCAACGTCCTGACTTTC; CDR3 protein: CASSPLGATGANVLTF; clone size: .; V gene: TRBV7-9; J gene: TRBJ2-6; D gene: .
CDR3 DNA: TGTGCCAGCAGCCAAGATTTACCGGGGACCGGGGCCAACGTCCTGACTTTC; CDR3 protein: CASSQDLPGTGANVLTF; clone size: .; V gene: TRBV4-2; J gene: TRBJ2-6; D gene: .
CDR3 DNA: TGCAGTGCTTCCTTTGCGTCAGATACGCAGTATTTT; CDR3 protein: CSASFASDTQYF; clone size: many; V gene: TRBV20-1; J gene: TRBJ2-3; D gene: .
CDR3 DNA: TGTGCCATCAGTTCCGTACAGGGGGCACGCAATGAGCAGTTCTTC; CDR3 protein: CAISSVQGARNEQFF; clone size: .; V gene: TRBV10-3; J gene: TRBJ2-1; D gene: TRBD1
CDR3 DNA: TGCGCCAGCAGCTCGTTGGGGTTTCCGAACACTGAAGCTTTCTTT; CDR3 protein: CASSSLGFPNTEAFF; clone size: .; V gene: TRBV5-1; J gene: TRBJ1-1; D gene: .
CDR3 DNA: TGTGCCAGCATTCTCGGGGCCCTCCGGGCCGGGGAGCTGTTTTTT; CDR3 protein: CASILGALRAGELFF; clone size: .; V gene: TRBV12-3/TRBV12-4; J gene: TRBJ2-2; D gene: .
CDR3 DNA: TGCGCCAGCAGCCAAGATCTCGGGCGGGGGGGCCTGATGAATGAGCAGTTCTTC; CDR3 protein: CASSQDLGRGGLMNEQFF; clone size: once; V gene: TRBV4-1; J gene: TRBJ2-1; D gene: TRBD2
CDR3 DNA: TGTGCCAGCAGTTTGCGAGGACTAGTAGACAATGAGCAGTTCTTC; CDR3 protein: CASSLRGLVDNEQFF; clone size: .; V gene: TRBV28; J gene: TRBJ2-1; D gene: TRBD2
CDR3 DNA: TGTGCCAGCAGCCCCGTCGAACTAGCGGGGAGGACCGGGGAGCTGTTTTTT; CDR3 protein: CASSPVELAGRTGELFF; clone size: few; V gene: TRBV12-3/TRBV12-4; J gene: TRBJ2-2; D gene: TRBD2
CDR3 DNA: TGTGCCAGCAGCTTCGGGAGCACCCAAGAGACCCAGTACTTC; CDR3 protein: CASSFGSTQETQYF; clone size: .; V gene: TRBV7-8; J gene: TRBJ2-5; D gene: .
CDR3 DNA: TGTGCCAGCAGTACACCCGCGTCGGGGAGCAATCAGCCCCAGCATTTT; CDR3 protein: CASSTPASGSNQPQHF; clone size: .; V gene: TRBV28; J gene: TRBJ1-5; D gene: .
CDR3 DNA: TGTGCCAGCAGCCGGACATCGGGCGGCAATCAGCCCCAGCATTTT; CDR3 protein: CASSRTSGGNQPQHF; clone size: few; V gene: TRBV6-1; J gene: TRBJ1-5; D gene: .
CDR3 DNA: TGTGCCAGCAGTCATGGGACAGATTCCTACGAGCAGTACTTC; CDR3 protein: CASSHGTDSYEQYF; clone size: .; V gene: TRBV5-8; J gene: TRBJ2-7; D gene: TRBD1
CDR3 DNA: TGTGCCAGCAGGAAACAGGGGGCGCGGGAGACCCAGTACTTC; CDR3 protein: CASRKQGARETQYF; clone size: few; V gene: TRBV6-1; J gene: TRBJ2-5; D gene: TRBD1
CDR3 DNA: TGTGCCATGGGGGGACAGGGCAATCAGCCCCAGCATTTT; CDR3 protein: CAMGGQGNQPQHF; clone size: .; V gene: TRBV28; J gene: TRBJ1-5; D gene: TRBD1
CDR3 DNA: TGCAGTGCCACCGACAGGGCGCCCGTTAATGAAAAACTGTTTTTT; CDR3 protein: CSATDRAPVNEKLFF; clone size: .; V gene: TRBV20-1; J gene: TRBJ1-4; D gene: TRBD1
CDR3 DNA: TGCAGTGCATTGCGGAGCGGAACCTACGAGCAGTACTTC; CDR3 protein: CSALRSGTYEQYF; clone size: once; V gene: TRBV20-1; J gene: TRBJ2-7; D gene: .
CDR3 DNA: TGTGCCAGCAGTTTTTCTGGGGACAGCCCCGACACCGGGGAGCTGTTTTTT; CDR3 protein: CASSFSGDSPDTGELFF; clone size: few; V gene: TRBV6-5; J gene: TRBJ2-2; D gene: TRBD1
CDR3 DNA: TGTGCCAGCAGTTTTGCCCCCTCCGGTGAAAAACTGTTTTTT; CDR3 protein: CASSFAPSGEKLFF; clone size: .; V gene: TRBV27; J gene: TRBJ1-4; D gene: .
CDR3 DNA: TGTGCCACCAGTGATTCGGGCGGGGGCACAGATACGCAGTATTTT; CDR3 protein: CATSDSGGGTDTQYF; clone size: .; V gene: TRBV24-1; J gene: TRBJ2-3; D gene: .
CDR3 DNA: TGTGCCAGCAGTTACTCGAGGGCTGGGGAGGGCTACACCTTC; CDR3 protein: CASSYSRAGEGYTF; clone size: .; V gene: TRBV6-5; J gene: TRBJ1-2; D gene: .
CDR3 DNA: TGTGCCAGCAGCTTATTTGTTTGGGACGAGCAGTACTTC; CDR3 protein: CASSLFVWDEQYF; clone size: .; V gene: TRBV7-3; J gene: TRBJ2-7; D gene: .
CDR3 DNA: TGCAGCGTTGCACAAACCACGACCTACGAGCAGTACTTC; CDR3 protein: CSVAQTTTYEQYF; clone size: .; V gene: TRBV29-1; J gene: TRBJ2-7; D gene: .
CDR3 DNA: TGTGCCACCAGGACTAGCTCTGGAGACGAGCAGTACTTC; CDR3 protein: CATRTSSGDEQYF; clone size: few; V gene: TRBV10-3; J gene: TRBJ2-7; D gene: TRBD2
CDR3 DNA: TGCGCCAGCAGCCAAGAGGGACTAGCGGGAGTGGAGACCCAGTACTTC; CDR3 protein: CASSQEGLAGVETQYF; clone size: .; V gene: TRBV4-3; J gene: TRBJ2-5; D gene: TRBD2
CDR3 DNA: TGTGCCAGCAGCTTGAGGCAGAAGACCTCCTACGAGCAGTACTTC; CDR3 protein: CASSLRQKTSYEQYF; clone size: .; V gene: TRBV5-6; J gene: TRBJ2-7; D gene: .
CDR3 DNA: TGTGCCAGCAGCCAAGATTTAGGGTCTCGTCCTGAAAAACTGTTTTTT; CDR3 protein: CASSQDLGSRPEKLFF; clone size: few; V gene: TRBV4-2; J gene: TRBJ1-4; D gene: .
CDR3 DNA: TGTGCCAGCAGCTGGGCTGTGGGGGGCCCTTACGAGCAGTACTTC; CDR3 protein: CASSWAVGGPYEQYF; clone size: .; V gene: TRBV5-6; J gene: TRBJ2-7; D gene: .
CDR3 DNA: TGTGCCAGCAGCAAAGCGCTTTTCGCGCAGGCCGGGGGCCGCAATCAGCCCCAGCATTTT; CDR3 protein: CASSKALFAQAGGRNQPQHF; clone size: .; V gene: TRBV21-1; J gene: TRBJ1-5; D gene: .
CDR3 DNA: TGTGCCAGCAGTGAACTCGGGAGGGGATCCTACGAGCAGTACTTC; CDR3 protein: CASSELGRGSYEQYF; clone size: .; V gene: TRBV2; J gene: TRBJ2-7; D gene: TRBD2
CDR3 DNA: TGCGCCAGCAGCTTGGGGGGACAGAGCAATCAGCCCCAGCATTTT; CDR3 protein: CASSLGGQSNQPQHF; clone size: few; V gene: TRBV5-1; J gene: TRBJ1-5; D gene: TRBD1
CDR3 DNA: TGCGCCAGCAGCCAAAACTCCGGGACAGGGGCAAGCCCTGAAGCTTTCTTT; CDR3 protein: CASSQNSGTGASPEAFF; clone size: few; V gene: TRBV4-1; J gene: TRBJ1-1; D gene: TRBD1
CDR3 DNA: TGCAGTGCTGAGACTGTCGAGCAGTTCTTC; CDR3 protein: CSAETVEQFF; clone size: .; V gene: TRBV20-1; J gene: TRBJ2-1; D gene: .
CDR3 DNA: TGTGCCAGCAGTCCCCATCGGGACAGGGAAAAACTGTTTTTT; CDR3 protein: CASSPHRDREKLFF; clone size: .; V gene: TRBV27; J gene: TRBJ1-4; D gene: TRBD1
CDR3 DNA: TGCAGTGGATTTCGTTCGCGGCAGGGGTTGACTGAAGCTTTCTTT; CDR3 protein: CSGFRSRQGLTEAFF; clone size: .; V gene: TRBV20-1; J gene: TRBJ1-1; D gene: .
CDR3 DNA: TGTGCCACCAGTGATTTACACGAGCAGTACTTC; CDR3 protein: CATSDLHEQYF; clone size: .; V gene: TRBV24-1; J gene: TRBJ2-7; D gene: .
CDR3 DNA: TGCAGTGCAGGATGGGGTCTGTATAGCACCGGGGAGCTGTTTTTT; CDR3 protein: CSAGWGLYSTGELFF; clone size: .; V gene: TRBV20-1; J gene: TRBJ2-2; D gene: .